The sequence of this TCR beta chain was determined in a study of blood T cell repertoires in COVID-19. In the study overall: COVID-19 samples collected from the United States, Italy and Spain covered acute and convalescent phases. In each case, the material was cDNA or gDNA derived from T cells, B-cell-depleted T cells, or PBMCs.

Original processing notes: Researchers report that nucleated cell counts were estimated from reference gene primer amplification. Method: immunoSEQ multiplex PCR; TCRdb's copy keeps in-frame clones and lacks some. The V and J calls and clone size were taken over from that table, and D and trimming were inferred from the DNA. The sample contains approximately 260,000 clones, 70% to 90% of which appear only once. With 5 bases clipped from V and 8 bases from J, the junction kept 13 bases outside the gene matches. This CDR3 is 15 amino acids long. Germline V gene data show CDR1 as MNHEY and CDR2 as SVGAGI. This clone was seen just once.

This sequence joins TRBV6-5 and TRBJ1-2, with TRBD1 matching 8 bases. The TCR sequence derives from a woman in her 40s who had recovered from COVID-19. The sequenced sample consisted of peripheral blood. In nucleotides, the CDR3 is TGTGCCAGCAGTCCCAGGGGCAGGGGGCACTGGGGCTACACCTTC. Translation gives CASSPRGRGHWGYTF.